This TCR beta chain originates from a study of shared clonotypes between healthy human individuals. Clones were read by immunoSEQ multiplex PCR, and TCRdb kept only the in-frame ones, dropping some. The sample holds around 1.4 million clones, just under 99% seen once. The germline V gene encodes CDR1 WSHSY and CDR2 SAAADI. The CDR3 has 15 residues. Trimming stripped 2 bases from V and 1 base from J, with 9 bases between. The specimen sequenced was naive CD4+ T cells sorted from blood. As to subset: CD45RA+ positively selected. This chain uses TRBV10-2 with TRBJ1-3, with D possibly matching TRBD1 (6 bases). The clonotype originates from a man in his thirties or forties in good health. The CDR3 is CASSEQGISGNTIYF. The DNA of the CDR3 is TGCGCCAGCAGTGAGCAGGGGATTTCTGGAAACACCATATATTTT.